These 15 T cell receptor beta chains share one sample of origin, sequenced in a study of CDR3 diversity in severe acne (dated by TCRdb to between 2018 and 2020). The protocol used for the library was PCR. The reads were generated on an Illumina HiSeq 2000. Clones were called with MiXCR by TCRdb after fastp trimmed the public reads at Q25, and only in-frame beta chains were retained. Merged by CDR3 protein, the rows form single entries marked with the most common genes and DNA. The sample profile shows approximately 84,000 distinct CDR3 sequences; 51% of them were found once. The ten biggest clones cover roughly an eighth of the sample. Sequencing input: blood. Receptor source: a male donor in good health, without acne.

This clonotype was observed many times. This sequence joins TRBV19 and TRBJ1-5; TRBD1 matches at 7 bases. Germline V CDR1 and CDR2: LNHDA, SQIVND (reference sequence). V was clipped by 10 bases and J by 7 bases; unmatched bases: 16. The CDR3 covers 15 residues. The CDR3 here is CATIPTGYEIQPQHF. In nucleotides, the CDR3 is TGTGCCACCATACCGACAGGGTACGAGATCCAGCCCCAGCATTTT.

The sample holds a few counts of this clonotype. The rearrangement links TRBV7-6 to TRBJ1-3; a weak D match, TRBD1 (5 bases). The CDR3 covers 12 residues. Germline CDR1 and CDR2: SGHVS and FNYEAQ. The V gene lost 5 bases and the J gene lost 11 bases, with 13 bases spanning the gap. The chain's CDR3 is CASSPTGLAIYF. CDR3 DNA sequence: TGTGCCAGCAGCCCAACGGGACTCGCCATATATTTT.

The rearrangement joins TRBV5-6 to TRBJ2-7, with TRBD1 matching over 7 bases. V lost 2 bases, J lost 1 base, and 3 bases stayed unmatched. This CDR3 is built from 14 residues. CDR1 and CDR2 (germline): SGHDT, YYEEEE. CDR3 region: CASSFGDSSYEQYF. The DNA of the CDR3 is TGTGCCAGCAGCTTTGGGGACAGTTCCTACGAGCAGTACTTC. The complete variable domain, with remaining parts taken from reference TRBV5-6 and TRBJ2-7, reads DAGVTQSPTHLIKTRGQQVTLRCSPKSGHDTVSWYQQALGQGPQFIFQYYEEEERQRGNFPDRFSGHQFPNYSSELNVNALLLGDSALYLCASSFGDSSYEQYFGPGTRLTVT.

This clonotype was counted between two and nine times. This sequence joins TRBV19 and TRBJ1-1, with 7 bases aligning to TRBD1. V lost 5 bases, J lost 4 bases, and 7 bases stayed unmatched. This CDR3 is built from 14 residues. Germline CDR1 and CDR2: LNHDA and SQIVND (reference sequence). The CDR3 spells CASSPSDRFTEAFF. For the CDR3, the DNA is TGTGCCAGTAGTCCCTCGGACAGGTTCACTGAAGCTTTCTTT. Drawing the rest from reference TRBV19 and TRBJ1-1, the complete variable domain is DGGITQSPKYLFRKEGQNVTLSCEQNLNHDAMYWYRQDPGQGLRLIYYSQIVNDFQKGDIAEGYSVSREKKESFPLTVTSAQKNPTAFYLCASSPSDRFTEAFFGQGTRLTVV.

The gene calls are TRBV5-1 and TRBJ1-6; no clear D gene. Germline CDR1 and CDR2: SGHRS and YFSETQ. With 0 bases removed from V and 9 bases from J, the gap between germline ends came to 7 bases. The CDR3 spans 13 residues. Written as DNA, the CDR3 is TGCGCCAGCAGCTTGGGGTGGGGTTCACCCCTCCACTTT. It is translated as CASSLGWGSPLHF.

The chain recombines TRBV19 with TRBJ1-5; weak D call: TRBD1 (6 bases). Germline V CDR1 and CDR2: LNHDA, SQIVND (reference sequence). The ends were cut back, 6 bases at V and 4 bases at J, with 16 bases in the middle. This CDR3 is 15 amino acids long. CDR3 bases: TGTGCCAGTAGGATCAGACAGGCACCTAATCAGCCCCAGCATTTT. The encoded protein is CASRIRQAPNQPQHF. Using reference TRBV19 and TRBJ1-5 for the parts outside the CDR3, the full variable domain is DGGITQSPKYLFRKEGQNVTLSCEQNLNHDAMYWYRQDPGQGLRLIYYSQIVNDFQKGDIAEGYSVSREKKESFPLTVTSAQKNPTAFYLCASRIRQAPNQPQHFGDGTRLSIL.

This clonotype has just one count. The junction and the germline gene differ at one end; a read error may be behind it. The chain has TRBV10-3 and TRBJ1-5; D uncertain. The germline CDR1 and CDR2 sequences are ENHRY and SYGVKD. The CDR3 length is 13 residues. The CDR3 nucleotides read TGTGCCATCAGTGAGTCAGGATCCCAGCCCCAGCGTTTT. It specifies CAISESGSQPQRF.

A remark on this clonotype: One end of the junction is discordant with germline, which a read error may explain. The gene calls are TRBV29-1 and TRBJ2-2; 9 bases map to TRBD1. Germline V gene sequence: CDR1 SQVTM, CDR2 ANQGSEA. This CDR3 contains 16 residues. The CDR3 is CAWIAGTGRFSGELFF. The CDR3 nucleotides read TGTGCCTGGATCGCCGGGACAGGGCGGTTTAGCGGGGAGCTGTTTTTT.

The chain is built from TRBV5-1 and TRBJ2-5; the match to TRBD2 covers 12 bases. The CDR3 loop spans 17 amino acids. Trimming cost V 0 bases and J 4 bases; bases outside gene matches: 7. Per the germline V gene, CDR1 is SGHRS and CDR2 is YFSETQ. CDR3 DNA: TGCGCCAGCAGCTTGGCTAGCGGGAGGGCGGAGAGAGAGACCCAGTACTTC. Translation gives CASSLASGRAERETQYF. Looking up the rest from reference TRBV5-1 and TRBJ2-5 gives the full variable domain: KAGVTQTPRYLIKTRGQQVTLSCSPISGHRSVSWYQQTPGQGLQFLFEYFSETQRNKGNFPGRFSGRQFSNSRSEMNVSTLELGDSALYLCASSLASGRAERETQYFGPGTRLLVL.

This clonotype has a count of ten or more. The chain links TRBV5-8 to TRBJ2-3; D not resolved. The CDR3 is 15 residues long. Trimming removed 0 bases at V and 0 bases at J, with 8 bases between. Germline values: CDR1 SGHTS, CDR2 YDEGEE. The CDR3 spells CASSLAQSSTDTQYF. The CDR3 bases are TGTGCCAGCAGCTTGGCCCAGTCTAGCACAGATACGCAGTATTTT.

Regarding this clonotype: One junction end disagrees with the germline gene, perhaps due to a read error. The J gene is TRBJ1-5, the V gene TRBV15; a weak D match, TRBD1 (5 bases). The germline gives CDR1 LNHNV, CDR2 YYDKDF (reference sequence). This CDR3 is 15 amino acids long. The CDR3 loop is CATSTTVNLNPPQHF. The CDR3 DNA reads as TGTGCCACCAGCACGACAGTGAACCTCAATCCGCCCCAGCATTTT.

This chain links TRBV7-9 with TRBJ1-1; D unresolved. CDR3 length equals 14 residues. V lost 0 bases and J lost 4, with 9 bases in between. The germline gives CDR1 SEHNR, CDR2 FQNEAQ (reference sequence). DNA for the CDR3: TGTGCCAGCAGCTTAGCTACCCGGGGCACTGAAGCTTTCTTT. It encodes CASSLATRGTEAFF.

This chain links TRBV2 with TRBJ1-4; D remains ambiguous. Germline V gene sequence: CDR1 SNHLY, CDR2 FYNNEI. Trimming stripped 4 bases from V and 5 bases from J, with 14 bases between. The CDR3 length is 15 residues. This CDR3 reads CASSGLGQRNEKLFF. As DNA, the CDR3 is TGTGCCAGCAGTGGTCTCGGGCAGAGAAATGAAAAACTGTTTTTT.

The chain couples TRBV29-1 to TRBJ1-1; TRBD1 agrees at 7 bases. V was pared by 8 bases and J by 5 bases, with 14 bases of the junction left unmatched. Germline values: CDR1 SQVTM, CDR2 ANQGSEA. The CDR3 runs to 14 residues. For the CDR3, the DNA is TGCAGCAGTTTAAACAGGGGTTATAGGACTGAAGCTTTCTTT. It encodes CSSLNRGYRTEAFF.

The V call is TRBV7-2, the J call TRBJ2-1; no reliable D call. The V gene's germline CDR1 is SGHTA and CDR2 FQGNSA. Trimming removed 3 bases at V and 3 bases at J, with 9 bases between. The CDR3 runs 14 residues. CDR3 sequence reads: CASSFGMSYNEQFF. The CDR3 nucleotides read TGTGCCAGCAGCTTCGGCATGAGCTACAATGAGCAGTTCTTC.